The 9 T cell receptor beta chains presented below share a single source sample, sequenced in a study of tumor-infiltrating lymphocytes in oesophageal squamous cell carcinoma. TCRdb re-called the PCR reads with MiXCR, one entry per CDR3 protein. The sample has about 12,000 distinct CDR3 sequences, 50% to 70% seen once; the top ten hold about 30%. The sample comprised esophageal tumor tissue. The receptors derive from a female donor with esophageal squamous cell carcinoma.

This clonotype was seen more than once but under ten times. The rearrangement links TRBV5-1 to TRBJ2-1, with D hard to call. The closer fit of TRBJ2-7 to the DNA end suggests the J call may be wrong. Germline loops: CDR1 SGHRS, CDR2 YFSETQ. The CDR3 runs to 12 residues. The CDR3 coding sequence is TGCGCCAGCAGCTCCTCGATCCACGAGCAGTACTTC. Its translation: CASSSSIHEQYF.

The gene calls are TRBV6-8 and TRBJ2-7; D possibly uses TRBD1 or TRBD2 (5 bases each). Germline V gene sequence: CDR1 MNHGY, CDR2 SAAAGT. The length of the CDR3 is 13 residues. The V end was cut by 6 bases, the J end by 0 bases, with 9 bases between. The DNA of the CDR3 is TGTGCCAGCAGACCGGGGCTCTCCTACGAGCAGTACTTC. It translates to CASRPGLSYEQYF.

The chain joins TRBV12-3 or TRBV12-4 to TRBJ2-4, with D tentatively TRBD1 (5 bases). Trimming left V 3 bases short and J 8 bases short, with 17 bases between. This CDR3 is 15 amino acids long. For the CDR3, the DNA is TGTGCCAGCAGTTTGGTTCAGGGCGTTTCCTACATTCAGTACTTC. It is translated as CASSLVQGVSYIQYF.

This clonotype was seen a handful of times. The chain links TRBV7-3 to TRBJ2-7; 13 nucleotides align to TRBD2. The DNA end lines up better with TRBJ2-5; the J call may be wrong. CDR1 and CDR2 from the germline V gene are SGHTA and FQGTGA. CDR3 length: 17 amino acids. CDR3 region: CASSETPGLAGRETQYF. DNA for the CDR3: TGTGCCAGCAGCGAAACTCCGGGACTAGCGGGAAGAGAGACCCAGTACTTC.

This clonotype was detected a few times. V usage is TRBV5-5 and J usage is TRBJ1-1, with 7 positions matching TRBD1. The V gene's germline CDR1 is SGHKS and CDR2 YYEKEE (reference sequence). This CDR3 contains 15 residues. Trimming cost V 0 bases and J 11 bases; bases outside gene matches: 13. CDR3 protein: CASSLAAGGHLEAFF. CDR3 nucleotide sequence: TGTGCCAGCAGCTTGGCCGCAGGGGGTCACCTTGAGGCTTTCTTT.

This clonotype showed up just a few times. The chain recombines TRBV7-6 with TRBJ2-3; D not resolved. The CDR3 runs 14 residues. The germline CDR1 and CDR2 sequences are SGHVS and FNYEAQ. Trimming left V 0 bases short and J 6 bases short, with 10 bases between. CDR3 coding DNA: TGTGCCAGCAGCTTAGCGAATTTTTTGGATACGCAGTATTTT. Protein sequence: CASSLANFLDTQYF.

The rearrangement joins TRBV10-3 to TRBJ2-2; no definite D call. The CDR3 consists of 15 residues. V was trimmed by 5 bases and J by 3 bases, leaving 13 bases between them. Per germline, CDR1 ENHRY and CDR2 SYGVKD. CDR3 DNA: TGTGCCATCAGTCGAGTCGGCGGACACACCGGGGAGCTGTTTTTT. Protein product: CAISRVGGHTGELFF.

This rearrangement joins TRBV10-3 to TRBJ1-5; D not certain. V lost 0 bases and J lost 6, with 3 bases in between. The CDR3 runs 12 residues. The V gene's germline CDR1 is ENHRY and CDR2 SYGVKD. In DNA, the CDR3 is TGTGCCATCAGTGAGTCTGGTCAGCCCCAGCATTTT. Its protein product is CAISESGQPQHF.

This chain connects TRBV7-8 to TRBJ2-1, with D unclear. Germline V gene data show CDR1 as SGHVS and CDR2 as FQNEAQ. The CDR3 runs 13 residues. Trimming left V 1 base short and J 5 bases short, with 6 bases between. The CDR3 protein is CASSLDANNEQFF. DNA for the CDR3: TGTGCCAGCAGCTTAGACGCAAACAATGAGCAGTTCTTC.